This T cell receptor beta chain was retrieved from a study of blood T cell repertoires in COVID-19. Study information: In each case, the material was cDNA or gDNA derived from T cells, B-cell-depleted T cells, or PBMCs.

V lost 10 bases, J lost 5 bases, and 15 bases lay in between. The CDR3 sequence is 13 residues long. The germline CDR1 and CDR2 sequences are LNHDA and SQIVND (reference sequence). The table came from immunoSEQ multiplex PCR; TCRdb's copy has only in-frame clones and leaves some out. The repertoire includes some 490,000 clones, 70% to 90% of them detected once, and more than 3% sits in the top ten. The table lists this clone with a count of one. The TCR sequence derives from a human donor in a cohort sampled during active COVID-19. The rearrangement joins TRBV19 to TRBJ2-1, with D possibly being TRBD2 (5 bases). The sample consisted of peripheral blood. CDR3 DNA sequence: TGTGCCACCTCTCGGGGTGGGAACAATGAGCAGTTCTTC. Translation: CATSRGGNNEQFF.